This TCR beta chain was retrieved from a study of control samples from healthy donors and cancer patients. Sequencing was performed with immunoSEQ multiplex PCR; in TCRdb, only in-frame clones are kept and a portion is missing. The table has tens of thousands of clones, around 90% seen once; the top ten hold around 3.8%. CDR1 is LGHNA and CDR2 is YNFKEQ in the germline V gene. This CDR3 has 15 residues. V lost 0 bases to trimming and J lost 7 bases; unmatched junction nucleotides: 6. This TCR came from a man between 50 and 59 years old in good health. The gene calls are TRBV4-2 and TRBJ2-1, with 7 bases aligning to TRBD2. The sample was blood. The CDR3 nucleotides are TGTGCCAGCAGCCAAGATCGGGCTAGCGGAAATGAGCAGTTCTTC. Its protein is CASSQDRASGNEQFF.